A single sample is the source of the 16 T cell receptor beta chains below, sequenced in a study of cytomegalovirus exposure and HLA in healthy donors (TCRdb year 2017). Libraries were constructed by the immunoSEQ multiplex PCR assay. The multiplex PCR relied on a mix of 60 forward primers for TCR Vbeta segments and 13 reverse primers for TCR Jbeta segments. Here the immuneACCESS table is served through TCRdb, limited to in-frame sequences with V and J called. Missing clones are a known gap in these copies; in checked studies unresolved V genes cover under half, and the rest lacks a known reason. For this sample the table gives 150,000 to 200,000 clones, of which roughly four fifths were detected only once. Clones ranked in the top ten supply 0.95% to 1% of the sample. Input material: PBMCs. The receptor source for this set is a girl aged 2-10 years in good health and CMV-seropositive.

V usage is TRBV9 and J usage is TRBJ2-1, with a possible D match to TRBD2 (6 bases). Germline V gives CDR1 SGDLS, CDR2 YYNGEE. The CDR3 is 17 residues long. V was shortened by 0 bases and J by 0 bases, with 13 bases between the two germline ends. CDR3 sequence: CASSVEVAESSYNEQFF. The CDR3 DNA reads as TGTGCCAGCAGCGTAGAGGTAGCGGAGAGCTCCTACAATGAGCAGTTCTTC.

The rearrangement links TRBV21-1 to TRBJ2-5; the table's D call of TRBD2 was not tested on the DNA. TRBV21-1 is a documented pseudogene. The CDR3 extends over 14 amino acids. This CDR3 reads CASSRLAGGRTQYF. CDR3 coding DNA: TGTGCCAGCAGTAGACTAGCGGGAGGGAGGACCCAGTACTTC.

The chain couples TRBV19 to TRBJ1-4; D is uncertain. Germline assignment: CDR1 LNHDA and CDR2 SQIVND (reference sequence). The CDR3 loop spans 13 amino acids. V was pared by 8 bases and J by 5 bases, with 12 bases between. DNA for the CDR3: TGTGCCAGTGGTACCAGGTGGAATGAAAAACTGTTTTTT. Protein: CASGTRWNEKLFF.

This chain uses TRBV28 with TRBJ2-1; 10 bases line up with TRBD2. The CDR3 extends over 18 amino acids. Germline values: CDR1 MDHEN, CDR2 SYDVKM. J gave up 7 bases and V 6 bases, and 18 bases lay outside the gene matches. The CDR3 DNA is TGTGCCAGCAGGTCGCGGGGTAGCGGGAGGTTTCGGAAAAATGAGCAGTTCTTC. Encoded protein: CASRSRGSGRFRKNEQFF.

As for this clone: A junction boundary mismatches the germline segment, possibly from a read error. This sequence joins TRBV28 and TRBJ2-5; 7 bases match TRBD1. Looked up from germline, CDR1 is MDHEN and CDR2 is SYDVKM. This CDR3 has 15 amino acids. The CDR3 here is CASSLFGQAEETQYF. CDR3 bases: TGTGCCAGCAGCTTATTTGGACAGGCTGAAGAGACCCAGTACTTC. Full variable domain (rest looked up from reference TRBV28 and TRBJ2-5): DVKVTQSSRYLVKRTGEKVFLECVQDMDHENMFWYRQDPGLGLRLIYFSYDVKMKEKGDIPEGYSVSREKKERFSLILESASTNQTSMYLCASSLFGQAEETQYFGPGTRLLVL.

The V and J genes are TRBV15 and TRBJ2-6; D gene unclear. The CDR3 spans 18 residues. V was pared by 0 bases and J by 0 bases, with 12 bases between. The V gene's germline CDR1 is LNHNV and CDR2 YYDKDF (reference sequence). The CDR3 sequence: CATSRDPITISGANVLTF. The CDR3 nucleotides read TGTGCCACCAGCAGAGATCCAATTACTATCTCTGGGGCCAACGTCCTGACTTTC.

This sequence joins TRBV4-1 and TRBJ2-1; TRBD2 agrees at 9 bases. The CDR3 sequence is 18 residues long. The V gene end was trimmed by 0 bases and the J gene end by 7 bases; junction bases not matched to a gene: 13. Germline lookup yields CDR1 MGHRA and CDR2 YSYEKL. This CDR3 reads CASSQDALGAGGRNEQFF. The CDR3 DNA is TGCGCCAGCAGCCAAGATGCGCTAGGAGCGGGAGGCCGGAATGAGCAGTTCTTC.

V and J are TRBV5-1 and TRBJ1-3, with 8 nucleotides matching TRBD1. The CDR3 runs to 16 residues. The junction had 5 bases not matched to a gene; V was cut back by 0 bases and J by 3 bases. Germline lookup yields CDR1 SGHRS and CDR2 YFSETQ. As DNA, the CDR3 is TGCGCCAGCAGCTTGGGACAGGGGACTGGTGGAAACACCATATATTTT. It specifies CASSLGQGTGGNTIYF.

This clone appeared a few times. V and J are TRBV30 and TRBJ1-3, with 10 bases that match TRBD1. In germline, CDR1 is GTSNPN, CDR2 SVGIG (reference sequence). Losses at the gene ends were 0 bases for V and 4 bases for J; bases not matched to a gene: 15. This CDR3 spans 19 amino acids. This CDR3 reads CAWSVTLPGTGVSGNTIYF. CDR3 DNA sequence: TGTGCCTGGAGTGTTACTCTTCCCGGGACAGGGGTTTCAGGAAACACCATATATTTT.

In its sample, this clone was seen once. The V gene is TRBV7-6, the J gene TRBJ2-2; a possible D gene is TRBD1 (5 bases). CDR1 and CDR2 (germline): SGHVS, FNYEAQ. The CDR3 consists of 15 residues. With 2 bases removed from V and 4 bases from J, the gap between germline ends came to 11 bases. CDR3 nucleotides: TGTGCCAGCAGCTTATGGCAGGGCGGCACCGGGGAGCTGTTTTTT. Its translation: CASSLWQGGTGELFF.

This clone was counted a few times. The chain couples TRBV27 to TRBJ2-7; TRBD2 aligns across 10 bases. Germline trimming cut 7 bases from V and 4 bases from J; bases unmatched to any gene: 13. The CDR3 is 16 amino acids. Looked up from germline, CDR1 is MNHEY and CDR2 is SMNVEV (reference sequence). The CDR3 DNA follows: TGTGCCAGCAACTCCATTCGGGTAGCGGGAGGTTACGAGCAGTACTTC. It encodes CASNSIRVAGGYEQYF.

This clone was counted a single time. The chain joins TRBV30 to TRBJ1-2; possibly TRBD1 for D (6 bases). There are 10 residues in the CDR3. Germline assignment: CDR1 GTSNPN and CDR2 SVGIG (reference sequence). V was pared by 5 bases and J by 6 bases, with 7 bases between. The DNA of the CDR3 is TGTGCCTGGGGGGGCAATGGCTACACCTTC. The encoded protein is CAWGGNGYTF. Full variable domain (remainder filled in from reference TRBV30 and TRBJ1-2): SQTIHQWPATLVQPVGSPLSLECTVEGTSNPNLYWYRQAAGRGLQLLFYSVGIGQISSEVPQNLSASRPQDRQFILSSKKLLLSDSGFYLCAWGGNGYTFGSGTRLTVV.

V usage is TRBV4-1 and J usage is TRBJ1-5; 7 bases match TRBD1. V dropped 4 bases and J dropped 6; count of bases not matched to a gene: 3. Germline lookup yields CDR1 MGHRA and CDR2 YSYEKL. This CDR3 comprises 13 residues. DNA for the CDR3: TGCGCCAGCAGCCGCGACAGGGTTCAGCCCCAGCATTTT. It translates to CASSRDRVQPQHF.

The DNA for the CDR3 is TGCGCCAGCAGCCCCCTGGGGGGGAGAACAGATACGCAGTATTTT. Translating it yields CASSPLGGRTDTQYF. The chain links TRBV4-1 to TRBJ2-3; TRBD2 agrees at 7 bases. Germline loops: CDR1 MGHRA, CDR2 YSYEKL. The CDR3 spans 15 residues. With 4 bases clipped from V and 3 bases from J, the junction kept 7 bases outside the gene matches.

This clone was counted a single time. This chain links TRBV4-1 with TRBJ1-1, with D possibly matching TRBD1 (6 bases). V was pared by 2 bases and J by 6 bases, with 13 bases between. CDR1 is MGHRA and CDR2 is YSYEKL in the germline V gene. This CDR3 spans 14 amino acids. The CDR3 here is CASSQSPKGAEAFF. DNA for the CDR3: TGCGCCAGCAGCCAAAGCCCCAAGGGGGCTGAAGCTTTCTTT.

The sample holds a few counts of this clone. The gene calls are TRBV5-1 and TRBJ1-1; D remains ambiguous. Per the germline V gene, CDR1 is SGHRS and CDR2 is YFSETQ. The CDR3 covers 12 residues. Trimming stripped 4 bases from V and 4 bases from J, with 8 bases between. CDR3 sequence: CASSAGSTEAFF. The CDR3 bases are TGCGCCAGCAGCGCGGGGAGCACTGAAGCTTTCTTT. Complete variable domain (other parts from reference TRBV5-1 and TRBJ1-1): KAGVTQTPRYLIKTRGQQVTLSCSPISGHRSVSWYQQTPGQGLQFLFEYFSETQRNKGNFPGRFSGRQFSNSRSEMNVSTLELGDSALYLCASSAGSTEAFFGQGTRLTVV.